A selection of T cell receptor beta chains follows, all from one sample in a study of siplizumab effects on memory and regulatory T cells. Sequenced by immunoSEQ multiplex PCR; TCRdb stores in-frame clones only, minus some. The sample records over 85,000 clones, approximately 93% being singletons. Sequencing was done on a sample of non-Treg CD4+ T cells sorted from blood. The receptor set was obtained from a human donor in good health. Each CDR3 is given with its conserved first and last residue. The order of the fields is V gene, clone size, D gene, J gene, CDR3 protein, CDR3 DNA. A D gene is named only where the DNA matches it firmly. Where a row states a size, it is once, few, many or the class of an expanded clone; other rows omit it.

TRBV6-6	NA	TRBD1	TRBJ2-7	CASSYSTGAVYEQYF	TGTGCCAGCAGTTACTCGACAGGGGCTGTCTACGAGCAGTACTTC
TRBV5-1	NA	TRBD2	TRBJ2-7	CASSLVWAGGSEQYF	TGCGCCAGCAGCTTGGTATGGGCGGGGGGGTCCGAGCAGTACTTC
TRBV2	NA	NA	TRBJ1-1	CASRPGSTEAFF	TGTGCCAGCAGGCCAGGGTCCACTGAAGCTTTCTTT
TRBV2	NA	TRBD2	TRBJ2-7	CASSAISGRVTYEQYF	TGTGCCAGCAGTGCTATAAGCGGGAGGGTGACCTACGAGCAGTACTTC
TRBV6-1	NA	NA	TRBJ1-5	CASSLYYGDQPQHF	TGTGCCAGCAGTCTATATTACGGGGATCAGCCCCAGCATTTT
TRBV5-1	NA	NA	TRBJ2-5	CASSLDGPWETQYF	TGCGCCAGCAGCTTAGATGGTCCTTGGGAGACCCAGTACTTC
TRBV27	NA	NA	TRBJ1-3	CASSNEDRSSGNTIYF	TGTGCCAGCAGCAATGAAGACAGAAGCTCTGGAAACACCATATATTTT
TRBV7-8	NA	TRBD2	TRBJ2-5	CASSLKSASGGVLQETQYF	TGTGCCAGCAGCTTAAAGTCGGCTAGCGGGGGAGTCCTTCAAGAGACCCAGTACTTC
TRBV4-1	once	TRBD2	TRBJ2-7	CASSRVGEGGYEQYF	TGCGCCAGCAGCCGGGTGGGGGAGGGCGGCTACGAGCAGTACTTC
TRBV6-5	NA	NA	TRBJ1-2	CASSSHVRGGYTF	TGTGCCAGCAGTTCCCATGTCCGGGGAGGCTACACCTTC
TRBV25-1	NA	NA	TRBJ1-1	CASSGRDTRNTEAFF	TGTGCCAGCAGTGGCCGGGACACTAGGAACACTGAAGCTTTCTTT
TRBV5-1	NA	NA	TRBJ1-3	CASSWGDSGNTIYF	TGCGCCAGCAGCTGGGGCGACTCTGGAAACACCATATATTTT
TRBV28	NA	TRBD2	TRBJ2-3	CASGSGTSASTDTQYF	TGTGCCAGCGGTTCCGGGACTAGCGCCAGCACAGATACGCAGTATTTT
TRBV9	NA	NA	TRBJ1-2	CASSPQPQNYGYTF	TGTGCCAGCAGCCCCCAACCGCAGAACTATGGCTACACCTTC
TRBV6-6	NA	NA	TRBJ2-1	CASRISWVPEQFF	TGTGCCAGCAGGATAAGTTGGGTCCCGGAGCAGTTCTTC
TRBV30	NA	NA	TRBJ2-7	CAWNLDQYEQYF	TGTGCCTGGAACCTGGACCAATACGAGCAGTACTTC
TRBV7-2	NA	NA	TRBJ2-3	CASSRAAGSTDTQYF	TGTGCCAGCAGCCGGGCGGCGGGAAGCACAGATACGCAGTATTTT
TRBV20-1	NA	NA	TRBJ1-3	CSAYRQAVYF	TGCAGTGCTTACCGACAGGCGGTATATTTT
TRBV7-2	NA	TRBD2	TRBJ2-1	CASSTGLAGNNEQFF	TGTGCCAGCAGCACTGGACTAGCGGGAAACAATGAGCAGTTCTTC
TRBV6-1	once	NA	TRBJ1-2	CASSEEGYRVTGGYTF	TGTGCCAGCAGTGAAGAGGGATACAGGGTCACGGGTGGCTACACCTTC
TRBV5-1	NA	NA	TRBJ2-5	CASSFDARAETQYF	TGCGCCAGCAGCTTCGATGCCAGGGCGGAGACCCAGTACTTC
TRBV30	NA	TRBD1	TRBJ1-4	CAWTTLGQLNEKLFF	TGTGCCTGGACAACACTGGGACAGCTCAATGAAAAACTGTTTTTT
TRBV21-1	NA	NA	TRBJ2-7	CASSKQNYEQYF	TGTGCCAGCAGCAAACAGAACTACGAGCAGTACTTC
TRBV7-3	NA	NA	TRBJ1-3	CASSLTRTDSGNTIYF	TGTGCCAGCAGCTTAACACGGACAGACTCTGGAAACACCATATATTTT
TRBV29-1	NA	NA	TRBJ1-5	CSVVGTGINQPQHF	TGCAGCGTCGTCGGGACGGGGATTAATCAGCCCCAGCATTTT
TRBV11-2	NA	NA	TRBJ2-5	CASSLQALSSDPYF	TGTGCCAGCAGCTTACAGGCTCTCTCCAGCGACCCTTACTTC
TRBV6-1	NA	NA	TRBJ1-2	CASSEMGNYGYTF	TGTGCCAGCAGTGAAATGGGGAACTATGGCTACACCTTC
TRBV9	NA	TRBD1	TRBJ2-5	CASSVGQGAETQYF	TGTGCCAGCAGCGTCGGACAGGGGGCAGAGACCCAGTACTTC
TRBV10-3	NA	TRBD2	TRBJ2-1	CAISEGTSGSNEQFF	TGTGCCATCAGTGAAGGGACTAGCGGGAGCAATGAGCAGTTCTTC
TRBV5-6	NA	NA	TRBJ1-5	CASSLGGPSNQPQHF	TGTGCCAGCAGCTTGGGAGGACCTAGCAATCAGCCCCAGCATTTT
TRBV5-6	NA	NA	TRBJ2-2	CASSLWPNTGELFF	TGTGCCAGCAGCTTGTGGCCGAACACCGGGGAGCTGTTTTTT
TRBV18	NA	NA	TRBJ2-7	CASSPQGSSYEQYF	TGTGCCAGCTCACCACAGGGCAGCTCCTACGAGCAGTACTTC
TRBV4-1	NA	TRBD1	TRBJ1-6	CASSQWPGGESSYNSPLHF	TGCGCCAGCAGCCAATGGCCAGGGGGCGAGAGCTCCTATAATTCACCCCTCCACTTT
TRBV4-1	NA	NA	TRBJ1-3	CASSQIRGTYSGNTIYF	TGCGCCAGCAGCCAAATTCGCGGGACATACTCTGGAAACACCATATATTTT
TRBV5-1	NA	TRBD2	TRBJ2-1	CASSLAGLAGRNEQFF	TGCGCCAGCAGCTTGGCCGGACTAGCGGGGAGAAATGAGCAGTTCTTC
TRBV7-2	NA	NA	TRBJ2-7	CASSLAHEQYF	TGTGCCAGCAGCTTAGCCCACGAGCAGTACTTC
TRBV11-2	NA	TRBD2	TRBJ2-1	CASSLDGQRGAEQFF	TGTGCCAGCAGCTTAGATGGCCAGCGGGGGGCAGAGCAGTTCTTC
TRBV28	NA	NA	TRBJ1-2	CASSLLRTNYGYTF	TGTGCCAGCAGTCTCCTACGGACAAACTATGGCTACACCTTC
TRBV2	NA	TRBD2	TRBJ2-4	CASRRAGGLNIQYF	TGTGCCAGCAGGCGAGCGGGGGGCTTAAACATTCAGTACTTC
TRBV6-6	once	NA	TRBJ2-2	CASSYSGGNTGELFF	TGTGCCAGCAGTTACTCTGGCGGAAACACCGGGGAGCTGTTTTTT
TRBV19	NA	TRBD1	TRBJ2-3	CASGVGQGVLTDTQYF	TGTGCCAGTGGGGTTGGACAGGGGGTCTTAACAGATACGCAGTATTTT
TRBV7-8	NA	TRBD1	TRBJ1-5	CASSLGTGHNQPQHF	TGTGCCAGCAGCTTAGGGACAGGACACAATCAGCCCCAGCATTTT
TRBV2	NA	TRBD1	TRBJ1-2	CASSEGSGGLGGGYTF	TGTGCCAGCAGTGAAGGGTCAGGGGGACTGGGTGGTGGCTACACCTTC
TRBV7-8	NA	NA	TRBJ2-7	CASSPDRTNLGYEQYF	TGTGCCAGCAGCCCAGACAGGACGAACCTCGGGTACGAGCAGTACTTC
TRBV19	NA	NA	TRBJ2-6	CASSRKFSGANVLTF	TGTGCCAGTAGTCGAAAATTCTCTGGGGCCAACGTCCTGACTTTC
TRBV30	NA	NA	TRBJ1-5	CAWSLAGNQPQHF	TGTGCCTGGAGTCTGGCTGGCAATCAGCCCCAGCATTTT
TRBV30	once	NA	TRBJ1-2	CAWNQGPAVHFGYTF	TGTGCCTGGAATCAAGGGCCGGCAGTTCACTTTGGCTACACCTTC